Listed below are T cell receptor beta chains from one sample, sequenced in a study of blood T cell repertoires in COVID-19. Repertoires were generated with immunoSEQ multiplex PCR, while TCRdb's copy carries only in-frame clones and drops some. The sample has roughly 250,000 clones; 85% to 90% are singletons. Sample: peripheral blood. The receptor source for this set is a woman aged 25 to 39 with COVID-19, enrolled during active disease. CDR3s include the opening cysteine and the closing phenylalanine or tryptophan. The D gene is left open where the match is weak. Clone size, where shown, is once, few, many, or a class for clones that have expanded.

D gene | clone size | J gene | V gene | CDR3 protein | CDR3 DNA
. | once | TRBJ1-3 | TRBV12-3/TRBV12-4 | CAITTISGNTIYF | TGTGCCATTACCACAATTTCCGGAAACACCATATATTTT
. | . | TRBJ1-4 | TRBV6-5 | CASRPGGDEKLFF | TGTGCCAGCAGGCCCGGGGGAGACGAAAAACTGTTTTTT
TRBD1 | . | TRBJ2-2 | TRBV24-1 | CATSDPDRGNTGELFF | TGTGCCACCAGTGATCCCGACAGGGGCAACACCGGGGAGCTGTTTTTT
. | . | TRBJ1-2 | TRBV7-2 | CASSLSGGLYGYTF | TGTGCCAGCAGCTTAAGTGGGGGCCTCTATGGCTACACCTTC
TRBD1 | . | TRBJ1-2 | TRBV9 | CASSAHARQGRYGYTF | TGTGCCAGCAGCGCTCACGCGAGACAGGGCCGCTATGGCTACACCTTC
. | . | TRBJ1-2 | TRBV28 | CASSLLRGREANYGYTF | TGTGCCAGCAGCCTGCTTAGAGGCCGAGAAGCTAACTATGGCTACACCTTC
. | . | TRBJ2-2 | TRBV7-2 | CASSHKLALNTGELFF | TGTGCCAGCAGCCACAAACTAGCCTTGAACACCGGGGAGCTGTTTTTT
TRBD1 | . | TRBJ1-6 | TRBV27 | CASSPDRVPYNSPLHF | TGTGCCAGCAGCCCGGACAGGGTACCCTATAATTCACCCCTCCACTTT
. | . | TRBJ1-5 | TRBV5-1 | CASSLDWGGGQPQHF | TGCGCCAGCAGCTTGGATTGGGGGGGTGGACAGCCCCAGCATTTT
TRBD1 | . | TRBJ2-2 | TRBV19 | CASRTTDRGHTGELFF | TGTGCCAGTAGGACAACCGACAGGGGGCACACCGGGGAGCTGTTTTTT
. | . | TRBJ2-5 | TRBV5-6 | CASSFSGETQYF | TGTGCCAGCAGCTTCTCGGGAGAGACCCAGTACTTC
. | few | TRBJ1-1 | TRBV24-1 | CATNQAPNTEAFF | TGTGCCACCAATCAGGCCCCGAACACTGAAGCTTTCTTT
TRBD1 | . | TRBJ2-4 | TRBV7-6 | CASSPTGTGTAKNIQYF | TGTGCCAGCAGCCCTACCGGGACAGGGACAGCCAAAAACATTCAGTACTTC
TRBD1 | . | TRBJ1-1 | TRBV10-1 | CASSTSDREGTEAFF | TGCGCCAGCAGTACCTCCGACAGGGAAGGCACTGAAGCTTTCTTT
TRBD2 | . | TRBJ2-3 | TRBV10-3 | CAISEEGTSLDTQYF | TGTGCCATCAGTGAGGAGGGGACTAGCTTAGATACGCAGTATTTT
. | . | TRBJ2-5 | TRBV15 | CATRQIEETQYF | TGTGCCACCCGACAGATAGAAGAGACCCAGTACTTC
. | . | TRBJ1-1 | TRBV13 | CASSSIMNTEAFF | TGTGCCAGCAGCTCCATCATGAACACTGAAGCTTTCTTT
. | . | TRBJ2-1 | TRBV5-1 | CASSPGVGRGTLGHEQFF | TGCGCCAGCAGCCCCGGGGTGGGGCGGGGTACTCTGGGGCATGAGCAGTTCTTC
. | . | TRBJ1-2 | TRBV19 | CASSPSFGPYGYTF | TGTGCCAGTAGTCCCTCGTTTGGGCCTTATGGCTACACCTTC
. | . | TRBJ2-1 | TRBV7-2 | CASSLGGVTYNEQFF | TGTGCCAGCAGCTTAGGGGGGGTAACCTACAATGAGCAGTTCTTC
TRBD1 | . | TRBJ2-2 | TRBV11-3 | CASSSFRGPGELFF | TGTGCCAGCAGCTCGTTCAGGGGGCCCGGGGAGCTGTTTTTT
. | . | TRBJ2-1 | TRBV19 | CASSGPTGSYNEQFF | TGTGCCAGTAGTGGCCCAACGGGTAGCTACAATGAGCAGTTCTTC
. | . | TRBJ2-3 | TRBV5-1 | CASSLLDYRMADTQYF | TGCGCCAGCAGCCTTCTGGACTACAGGATGGCAGATACGCAGTATTTT
TRBD1 | . | TRBJ2-1 | TRBV24-1 | CATSVPGQGHEQFF | TGTGCCACCAGTGTCCCGGGACAGGGACATGAGCAGTTCTTC
TRBD1 | . | TRBJ1-1 | TRBV11-2 | CASSPRIPDREEDTEAFF | TGTGCCAGCAGCCCTCGAATACCCGACAGGGAGGAGGACACTGAAGCTTTCTTT
TRBD1 | few | TRBJ2-3 | TRBV19 | CASSIGQGATDTQYF | TGTGCCAGTAGTATAGGGCAGGGGGCGACAGATACGCAGTATTTT
. | . | TRBJ2-3 | TRBV6-5 | CASIETTGGIDTQYF | TGTGCCAGCATCGAAACGACGGGGGGCATAGATACGCAGTATTTT
TRBD2 | once | TRBJ2-7 | TRBV5-6 | CASSRRDSGVYEQYF | TGTGCCAGCAGCCGCCGAGATAGCGGGGTCTACGAGCAGTACTTC
TRBD1 | . | TRBJ1-4 | TRBV18 | CASSTFRTGEKLFF | TGTGCCAGCTCAACTTTCAGGACAGGGGAAAAACTGTTTTTT
. | . | TRBJ1-5 | TRBV6-1 | CASSDRAGRNQPQHF | TGTGCCAGCAGTGACAGGGCAGGACGCAATCAGCCCCAGCATTTT
TRBD1 | . | TRBJ1-1 | TRBV6-2/TRBV6-3 | CASSQTGGRTEAFF | TGTGCCAGCAGCCAGACAGGGGGCAGGACTGAAGCTTTCTTT
. | . | TRBJ1-1 | TRBV7-9 | CASSPPRGGVWDTEAFF | TGTGCCAGCAGCCCCCCGAGAGGGGGGGTGTGGGACACTGAAGCTTTCTTT
. | . | TRBJ2-5 | TRBV28 | CASRLSGTLQETQYF | TGTGCCAGCAGGCTATCCGGGACACTCCAAGAGACCCAGTACTTC
TRBD1 | . | TRBJ2-7 | TRBV19 | CASSGQLPHSYEQYF | TGTGCCAGTTCGGGACAGCTCCCTCACTCCTACGAGCAGTACTTC
. | . | TRBJ1-1 | TRBV5-1 | CASSHELGDWGGNTEAFF | TGCGCCAGCAGCCACGAGCTTGGCGACTGGGGAGGGAACACTGAAGCTTTCTTT
. | . | TRBJ1-1 | TRBV6-6 | CASSYSRVNTEAFF | TGTGCCAGCAGTTACTCTCGGGTGAACACTGAAGCTTTCTTT
TRBD1 | once | TRBJ1-4 | TRBV18 | CASSTTGVWANEKLFF | TGTGCCAGCTCAACTACAGGGGTTTGGGCTAATGAAAAACTGTTTTTT
. | . | TRBJ1-2 | TRBV5-1 | CASSTTDSYGYTF | TGCGCCAGCAGCACCACCGACAGCTATGGCTACACCTTC
TRBD1 | . | TRBJ2-4 | TRBV5-6 | CASSFRGFPAKNIQYF | TGTGCCAGCAGCTTCAGGGGGTTCCCAGCCAAAAACATTCAGTACTTC
. | . | TRBJ2-2 | TRBV10-1 | CASSEQTVSAGELFF | TGCGCCAGCAGTGAGCAGACCGTTAGCGCCGGGGAGCTGTTTTTT
. | . | TRBJ2-5 | TRBV27 | CASSSLSGEEGETQYF | TGTGCCAGCAGTTCTCTGTCCGGGGAGGAGGGGGAGACCCAGTACTTC
TRBD1 | . | TRBJ1-5 | TRBV28 | CASSPGDRRKQPQHF | TGTGCCAGCAGCCCTGGGGACAGGCGGAAACAGCCCCAGCATTTT
. | . | TRBJ2-7 | TRBV3-1/TRBV3-2 | CASSLGASYEQYF | TGTGCCAGCAGCCTGGGGGCGTCGTACGAGCAGTACTTC
TRBD1 | . | TRBJ1-6 | TRBV19 | CASSIVGAGGFSPLHF | TGTGCCAGTAGTATCGTCGGGGCAGGGGGCTTTTCACCCCTCCACTTT
. | . | TRBJ1-2 | TRBV6-5 | CASSPQGLYGYTF | TGTGCCAGCAGCCCCCAGGGCCTGTATGGCTACACCTTC